Listed below are T cell receptor beta chains from one sample, sequenced in a study of T-cell memory formation after mild COVID-19. Using its own MiXCR run on the 5' RACE reads, TCRdb lists one record per CDR3 protein. The table shows about 57,000 distinct CDR3 sequences, with over 9% occurring only once. Sequencing was done on a sample of PBMCs or a T cell subset sorted from them (not recorded which). Receptors were obtained from a man younger than 35 who had mild COVID-19 (a few samples of this study predate the infection). Cell type and time point are not known. CDR3s include the opening cysteine and the closing phenylalanine or tryptophan.

>TRBJ2-5|14|TRBV20-1
CSARATSGKETQYF
>TRBJ1-2|11|TRBV29-1
CSVYLNYGYTF
>TRBJ1-3|15|TRBV5-1
CASSLDGSSGNTIYF
>TRBJ2-3|15|TRBV7-6
CASSKTGQGADTQYF
>TRBJ2-7|14|TRBV11-3
CASSLSGGNDEQYF
>TRBJ1-4|18|TRBV6-6
CASSHSLQGTATNEKLFF
>TRBJ2-1|17|TRBV7-3
CASSLSPLGFSGNEQFF
>TRBJ2-1|15|TRBV14
CASSQVGGQYNEKFF
>TRBJ2-2|13|TRBV4-2
CASSQVSAGELFF
>TRBJ2-3|15|TRBV5-1
CASSRWTSGGNTQYF
>TRBJ1-2|16|TRBV24-1
CATSGSQGPSNYGYTF
>TRBJ1-1|13|TRBV7-9
CASSKTKNTEAFF
>TRBJ2-3|14|TRBV28
CASSTLGTTDTQYF
>TRBJ1-2|16|TRBV7-2
CASRPQTGGFNYGYTF
>TRBJ1-1|14|TRBV12-3/TRBV12-4
CASTPQSWNTEAFF
>TRBJ2-5|14|TRBV4-2
CASSFGGAGETQYF
>TRBJ1-1|11|TRBV7-2
CASSLLTEAFF
>TRBJ2-3|13|TRBV2
CASTTSLADTQYF
>TRBJ1-1|14|TRBV3-1
CASSQDGWNTEAFF
>TRBJ1-1|14|TRBV20-1
CSARDLEGFTEAFF
>TRBJ2-1|13|TRBV6-6
CASSHYRVNEQFF
>TRBJ2-7|13|TRBV30
CAWSPSGGYEQYF